The clone carrying this T cell receptor beta chain is medium-sized (0.01 to 0.1%) in the sample. What it binds is not known. The authors made cDNA by 5'RACE with 10-nucleotide random UMIs. A single run covered 15-18 subjects with over 190 million TCR-beta sequences. TCRdb itself ran the 5' RACE reads through MiXCR, one entry per CDR3 protein. The sample records around 37,000 distinct CDR3 sequences, around 14% being singletons. The data originate from a study of neurological immune-mediated disorders. Overall study results and limits: Sharing of CDR3 amino acid sequences among expanded clones across subjects was absent, suggesting private repertoires in all groups. The greatest TCR clonal expansion appeared in HTLV-1-associated myelopathy and the smallest, falling below healthy controls, in multiple sclerosis.

Germline loops: CDR1 SGDLS, CDR2 YYNGEE. J gave up 0 bases and V 3 bases, and 6 bases lay outside the gene matches. The CDR3 has 16 residues. The gene calls are TRBV9 and TRBJ2-1; 7 bases line up with TRBD1. This receptor was obtained from a woman aged 45-60 years with HTLV-1-associated myelopathy (HAM/TSP). Sequenced: PBMCs. The CDR3 is CASSAKRQGSYNEQFF. The CDR3 nucleotides read TGTGCCAGCAGCGCTAAAAGACAGGGCTCCTACAATGAGCAGTTCTTC.